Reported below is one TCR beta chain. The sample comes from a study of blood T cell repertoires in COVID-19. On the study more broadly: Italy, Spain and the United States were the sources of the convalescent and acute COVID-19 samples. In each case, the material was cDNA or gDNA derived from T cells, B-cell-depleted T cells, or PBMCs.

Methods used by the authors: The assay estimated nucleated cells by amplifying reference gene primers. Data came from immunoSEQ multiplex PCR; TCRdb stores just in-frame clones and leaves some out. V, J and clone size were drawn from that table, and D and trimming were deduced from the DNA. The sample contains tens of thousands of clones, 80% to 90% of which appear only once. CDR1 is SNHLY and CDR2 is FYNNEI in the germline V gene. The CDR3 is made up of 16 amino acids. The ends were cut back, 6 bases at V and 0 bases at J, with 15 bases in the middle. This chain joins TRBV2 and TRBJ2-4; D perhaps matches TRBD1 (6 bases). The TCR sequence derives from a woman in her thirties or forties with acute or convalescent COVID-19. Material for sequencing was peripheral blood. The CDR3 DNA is TGTGCCAGCAGAGCCGACAGGTGGGGAGCCAAAAACATTCAGTACTTC. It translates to CASRADRWGAKNIQYF.